This T cell receptor (beta chain) was found in a study of OX40 agonist ivuxolimab in advanced cancers. Study-level background: Ivuxolimab was a fully human IgG2 agonistic monoclonal antibody targeting the costimulatory receptor OX40 (CD134). Prior anti-PD-1, anti-PD-L1 or anti-CTLA-4 therapy was permitted, and 30% to 50% of dose-escalation patients had received checkpoint inhibitors. Three dose-escalation patients achieved partial responses, one with hepatocellular carcinoma and two with cutaneous melanoma. Peripheral TCRbeta sequencing was intended to test whether TCR sequence diversity was altered and clonal T-cell expansion was caused by ivuxolimab. In the dose-escalation cohort, 75% to 90% of patients were male, and the mean age was roughly 60 years with a range of roughly 23 to 90. Intravenous ivuxolimab was administered to patients every 2 weeks at six dose levels: 0.01, 0.1, 0.3, 1.5, 3 and 10 mg/kg. Of the approximately 54 dose-escalation patients, hepatocellular carcinoma was present in approximately 20, melanoma in approximately 15, renal cell carcinoma in 9 and head and neck cancer in 9. The monotherapy dose-escalation portion (N ≈ 52 patients) of the phase I ivuxolimab trial is reported in the paper.

In regard to this clone: The clone's antigen remains unknown. Nothing much larger sits one base from this clone, and base qualities are not available.

Results the study describes overall, beyond this receptor: In the 0.1-3.0 mg/kg groups, partial responders were among the patients with the lowest normalized peripheral clonal expansion, particularly in CD8+ T cells. The antigen specificity of the peripheral T cells that underwent clonal expansion was not determined. At doses of 0.1 to 3.0 mg/kg, clonal expansion of both CD4+ and CD8+ T cells in blood was seen between baseline and week 6. After ivuxolimab, CD8+ T cells had more expanded clones than CD4+ T cells on average. Low levels of normalized T-cell clonal expansion were also shown by some nonresponding patients.

The CDR3 runs 16 amino acids, cysteine and phenylalanine included. Only CDR3 DNA is held: 48 bases, read in frame from base 1. As encoded in the germline V gene, CDR1 is KGHSH while CDR2 is LQKENI. Deletion took 5 bases off V and 2 bases off J, with a span of 19 bases between the germline ends. Genomic DNA was extracted from sorted cells for sequencing of the TCRbeta CDR3 region. TCRbeta CDR3 regions were sequenced using the immunoSEQ Assay. Drawn from immuneACCESS, this table holds only the in-frame rearrangements with V and J called that TCRdb kept. Clones are partly lost; checked studies trace under half to an unresolved V gene and leave the rest unexplained. Present in this sample are 80,000 to 95,000 clones, about 92% of which were seen just once. Of the sample, around 0.51% is held by the ten largest clones. Patients with autoimmune disease history or receiving systemic immunosuppression were excluded from the trial. In every dose cohort, peripheral blood was drawn for TCR sequencing at baseline, cycle 4 day 1, and cycle 7 day 1. The samples were taken from a phase I, first-in-human, multicenter, open-label dose-escalation trial of ivuxolimab. The trial enrolled adults with locally advanced or metastatic head and neck squamous cell, hepatocellular, melanoma or renal cell carcinoma. Before TCR sequencing, CD4+ and CD8+ T cells were separately sorted from peripheral blood.

Material: CD4+ or CD8+ T cells sorted from blood, obtained in a trial of the OX40 agonist ivuxolimab. This receptor chain uses TRBV18 and TRBJ2-7; a tentative D match to TRBD2 spans 5 bases. This receptor was obtained from an adult with an advanced solid tumor such as melanoma, head and neck, liver or kidney cancer. The nucleotide sequence is TGTGCCAGCTCAACCGCGTCCGGGGTGGGTACCTACGAGCAGTACTTC. Its coded protein is CASSTASGVGTYEQYF. The CDR3, completed at both ends by the reference TRBV18 and TRBJ2-7 genes, gives the full variable domain NAGVMQNPRHLVRRRGQEARLRCSPMKGHSHVYWYRQLPEEGLKFMVYLQKENIIDESGMPKERFSAEFPKEGPSILRIQQVVRGDSAAYFCASSTASGVGTYEQYFGPGTRLTVT.